This T cell receptor (beta chain) came from a study of blood T cell repertoires in COVID-19. Study-level background: Italy, Spain and the United States were the sources of the convalescent and acute COVID-19 samples. Nucleic acid was either cDNA or gDNA, and it came from T cells, B-cell-depleted T cells, or PBMCs.

In the authors' methods: Amplified reference gene primers provided the basis for estimating nucleated cell counts. Measured with immunoSEQ multiplex PCR; TCRdb has only the in-frame clones, and not every one. V and J calls and clone size are those listed in that table; D and trimming were worked out from the DNA. The profile shows nearly 200,000 clones, 84% of them singletons. The CDR3 covers 24 residues. V was clipped by 2 bases and J by 1 base, with 35 bases between them. Per the germline V gene, CDR1 is MNHEY and CDR2 is SMNVEV (reference sequence). The receptor was isolated from a woman in her seventies with active or convalescent COVID-19. The V gene is TRBV27, the J gene TRBJ2-2, with a tentative D call TRBD2 (5 bases). The sample consisted of peripheral blood. The CDR3 region has the DNA TGTGCCAGCAGTTTACGACCCCCCCGACTAAGGAACCATCATGTCCCCCAGAACACCGGGGAGCTGTTTTTT. This translates into CASSLRPPRLRNHHVPQNTGELFF.